This T cell receptor (beta chain) stems from a study of T cells expressing NK-cell markers. The CDR3 sequence is 14 residues long. Germline V gene data show CDR1 as SQVTM and CDR2 as ANQGSEA. Regarding this clonotype: Its specificity is not known.

General study points: Whether expanded NKG2C+ T cell clones were HCMV-specific remained unclear. Once again these clonotypes came out on top in the CD3+CD56-NKG2C+ fraction of a handful of donors. The share of CD8+ T cells held by dominant NKG2C+ clonotypes was about 1.0-7.5% in several donors.

The cDNA for TCR beta came from 5'RACE template switching with UMIs. TCRdb re-called the 5' RACE reads and catalogs CDR3 proteins one per entry, DNA excluded. The data show 550,000 to 600,000 distinct CDR3 sequences, and the top ten clones hold 3% to 4.5%. Sequenced sample: blood T cells: a sorted CD56 or NKG2C T cell subset, CD4+ or CD8+ T cells, or bulk PBMC T cells (not recorded which). The source of this sequence is a man younger than 35 in good health. The chain couples TRBV29-1 to TRBJ2-1; TCRdb proposes TRBD2, but this gene call is untestable without DNA. CDR3 region: CSVISGRAQYEQFF.